This T cell receptor (beta chain) was recovered during a study of cytomegalovirus exposure and HLA in healthy donors. In regard to this clone: Its specificity is unknown.

Broader study findings: Using the classifier, cytomegalovirus status was reportedly diagnosed with high specificity and sensitivity.

Researchers ran the PCR with 60 Vbeta and 13 Jbeta primers. Here immunoSEQ multiplex PCR was the method, and the copy in TCRdb shows in-frame clones only, minus some. The repertoire consists of 200,000 or so clones, with more than 75% occurring once and the leading ten covering approximately 0.8%. The source is a woman aged 18-30 years in good health and CMV-seronegative. Material: PBMCs.

The CDR3: CASSEQGPGANVLTF. Here the CDR3 DNA reads TGTGCCAGTAGCGAACAGGGACCTGGGGCCAACGTCCTGACTTTC. This chain links TRBV19 with TRBJ2-6; a possible D gene is TRBD1 (6 bases). The CDR3 contains 15 residues. Germline V gives CDR1 LNHDA, CDR2 SQIVND (reference sequence). V lost 6 bases and J 2 bases, leaving 11 bases between the germline ends.